This TCR beta chain was recorded in a study of blood T cell repertoires in COVID-19. Original handling: Reference gene primer amplification gave nucleated cell count estimates. The assay was immunoSEQ multiplex PCR, and TCRdb's table has in-frame clones only and misses some. Clonal size and the V and J genes are those of that table, whereas D and trimming came from the DNA. This table holds fewer than 350,000 clones, roughly 85% found once. Recruits, aged about 18 to 100 years, lived in roughly 22 US areas. The study assigned cohorts using participant-reported clinical history. The CDR3 has 17 residues. Germline CDR1 is LNHDA and CDR2 is SQIVND (reference sequence). V lost 0 bases and J lost 2; bases outside the gene matches: 6. The table lists this clone with a count of one.

The specimen was PBMCs or T cells enriched from blood (not recorded which). This sequence originates from a woman between 35 and 50 years old with acute COVID-19. This sequence joins TRBV19 and TRBJ2-3, with 9 bases fitting TRBD2. The CDR3: CASSIDLVAGDTDTQYF. The CDR3 DNA follows: TGTGCCAGTAGTATAGATCTAGTAGCGGGAGACACAGATACGCAGTATTTT.